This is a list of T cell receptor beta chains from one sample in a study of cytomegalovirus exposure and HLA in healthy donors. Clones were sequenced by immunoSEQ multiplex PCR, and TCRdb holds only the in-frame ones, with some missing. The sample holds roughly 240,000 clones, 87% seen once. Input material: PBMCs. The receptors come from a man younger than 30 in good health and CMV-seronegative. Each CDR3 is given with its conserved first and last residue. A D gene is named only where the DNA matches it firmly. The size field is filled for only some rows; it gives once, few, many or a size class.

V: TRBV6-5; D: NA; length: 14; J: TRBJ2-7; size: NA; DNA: TGTGCCAGCAACGACAGGCCGGCGCTCTACGAGCAGTACTTC; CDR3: CASNDRPALYEQYF
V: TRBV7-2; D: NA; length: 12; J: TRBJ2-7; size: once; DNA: TGTGCCGAGGGGGGGGCCGACTACGAGCAGTACTTC; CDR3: CAEGGADYEQYF
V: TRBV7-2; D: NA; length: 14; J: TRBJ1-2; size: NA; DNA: TGTGCCAGCAGCTTAGAGTGGGCTGGCTATGGCTACACCTTC; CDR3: CASSLEWAGYGYTF
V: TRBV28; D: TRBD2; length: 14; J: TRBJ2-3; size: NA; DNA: TGTGCCAGCTCAAGCGGGAGTCACACAGATACGCAGTATTTT; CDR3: CASSSGSHTDTQYF
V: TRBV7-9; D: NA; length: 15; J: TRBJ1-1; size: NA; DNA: TGTGCCAGCAGCTTCAGAACAGGCATGAACACTGAAGCTTTCTTT; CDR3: CASSFRTGMNTEAFF
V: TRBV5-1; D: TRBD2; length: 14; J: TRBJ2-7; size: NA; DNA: TGCGCCAGCAGCTCCGGGACTAGCGGGGGTGACCAGTACTTC; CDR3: CASSSGTSGGDQYF
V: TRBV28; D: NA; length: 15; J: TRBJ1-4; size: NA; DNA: TGTGCCAGCAGTCCCCGCCAAGGGGCTAATGAAAAACTGTTTTTT; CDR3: CASSPRQGANEKLFF
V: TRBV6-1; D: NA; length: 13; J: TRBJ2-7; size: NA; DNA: TGTGCCAGCAGGGCAGGGGTCCGGGACGAGCAGTACTTC; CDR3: CASRAGVRDEQYF
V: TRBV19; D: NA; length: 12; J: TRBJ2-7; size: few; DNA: TGTGCCAGTAGTATAGGGGCTGGCGAGCAGTACTTC; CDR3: CASSIGAGEQYF
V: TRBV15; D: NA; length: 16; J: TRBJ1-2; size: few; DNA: TGTGCCACCAGCAGAGATCATGGGAGCCCAGGCTATGGCTACACCTTC; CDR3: CATSRDHGSPGYGYTF
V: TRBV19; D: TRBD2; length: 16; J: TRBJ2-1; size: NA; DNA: TGTGCCAGTAGTATAGGGCGAGGACTAGCGGGAGGAGGGCAGTTCTTC; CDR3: CASSIGRGLAGGGQFF
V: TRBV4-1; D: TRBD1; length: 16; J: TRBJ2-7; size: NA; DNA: TGCGCCAGCAGCCAAGTCCAGGGACAGGCCATCTACGAGCAGTACTTC; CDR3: CASSQVQGQAIYEQYF
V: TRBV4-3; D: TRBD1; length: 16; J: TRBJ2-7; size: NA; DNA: TGCGCCAGCAGCCAAGCACCGGGACAGGGTTCCTACGAGCAGTACTTC; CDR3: CASSQAPGQGSYEQYF
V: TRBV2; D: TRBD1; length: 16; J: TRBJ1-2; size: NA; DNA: TGTGCCAGCAGCCCCGGGACAGGGGAATGTAACTATGGCTACACCTTC; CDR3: CASSPGTGECNYGYTF
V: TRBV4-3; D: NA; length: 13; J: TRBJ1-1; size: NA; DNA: TGCGCCAGCAGCCTGTCGACAGGCTCTGAAGCTTTCTTT; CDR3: CASSLSTGSEAFF
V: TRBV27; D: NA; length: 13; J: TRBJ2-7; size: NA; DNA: TGTGCCAGCGGCCTGGGGGCCTCCTACGAGCAGTACTTC; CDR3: CASGLGASYEQYF
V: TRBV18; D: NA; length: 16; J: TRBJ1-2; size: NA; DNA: TGTGCCAGCTCGCAAAGCAGGGGATCTGCTAACTATGGCTACACCTTC; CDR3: CASSQSRGSANYGYTF
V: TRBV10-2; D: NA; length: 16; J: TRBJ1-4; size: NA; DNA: TGCGCCAGCAGTGAGTGGCAGTTGCAGGATAATGAAAAACTGTTTTTT; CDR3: CASSEWQLQDNEKLFF
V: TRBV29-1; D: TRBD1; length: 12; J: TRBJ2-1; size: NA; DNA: TGCAGCGCGAACAGGGGGGTCAATGAGCAGTTCTTC; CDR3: CSANRGVNEQFF
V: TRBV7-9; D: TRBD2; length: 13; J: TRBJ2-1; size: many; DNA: TGTGCCATACTAGCGGATTCCTACAATGAGCAGTTCTTC; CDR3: CAILADSYNEQFF
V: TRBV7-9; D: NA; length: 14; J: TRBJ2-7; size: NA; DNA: TGTGCCAGCAGCCTAACGGGACTCCTCTACGAGCAGTACTTC; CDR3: CASSLTGLLYEQYF
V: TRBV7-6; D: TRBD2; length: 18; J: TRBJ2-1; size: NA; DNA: TGTGCCAGCAGCTTAGCCCTAGGTCCGGGACTAGGGTTCGATGAGCAGTTCTTC; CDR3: CASSLALGPGLGFDEQFF
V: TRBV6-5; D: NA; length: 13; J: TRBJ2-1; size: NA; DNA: TGTGCCAGCAGTCCTTCAGGGGACAATGAGCAGTTCTTC; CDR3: CASSPSGDNEQFF
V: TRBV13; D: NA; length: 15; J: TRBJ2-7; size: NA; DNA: TGTGCCAGCAGCTTAGGCAAGACAGGTGATTACGAGCAGTACTTC; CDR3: CASSLGKTGDYEQYF
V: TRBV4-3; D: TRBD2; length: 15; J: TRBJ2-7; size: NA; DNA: TGCGCCAGCAGCCCGGGGACTAGCGGAACCTACGAGCAGTACTTC; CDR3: CASSPGTSGTYEQYF
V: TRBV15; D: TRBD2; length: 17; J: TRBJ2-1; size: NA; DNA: TGTGCCACCAGCAGAGATTCTCGGACTAGCGGGGCGGATGAGCAGTTCTTC; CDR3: CATSRDSRTSGADEQFF
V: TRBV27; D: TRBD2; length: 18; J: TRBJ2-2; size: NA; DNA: TGTGCCAGCAGTTTAGGAAGAGCGGGAGGGCCTGTGTCCGGGGAGCTGTTTTTT; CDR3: CASSLGRAGGPVSGELFF
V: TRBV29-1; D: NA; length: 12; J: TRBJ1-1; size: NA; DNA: TGCAGCGTTACTACAGGGTACGGCGGAGCTTTCTTT; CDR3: CSVTTGYGGAFF
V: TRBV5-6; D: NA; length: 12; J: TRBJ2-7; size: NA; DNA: TGTGCCAGCAGCTCAGGACTTGGCGAGCAGTACTTC; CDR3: CASSSGLGEQYF
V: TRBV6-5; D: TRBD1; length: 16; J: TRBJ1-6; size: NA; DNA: TGTGCCAGCAGTTACGACAGGGAAAGGTATAATTCACCCCTCCACTTT; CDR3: CASSYDRERYNSPLHF
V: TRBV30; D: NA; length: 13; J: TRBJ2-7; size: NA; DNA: TGTGCCTGGAGTAGGCAGGGGAACTACGAGCAGTACTTC; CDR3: CAWSRQGNYEQYF
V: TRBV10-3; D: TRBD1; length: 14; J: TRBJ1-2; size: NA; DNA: TGTGCCATCAGTGAGGGGACAGGAATGTATGGCTACACCTTC; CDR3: CAISEGTGMYGYTF
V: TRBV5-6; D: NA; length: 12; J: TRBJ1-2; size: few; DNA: TGTGCCAGCAGCTTGACAGAGTATGGCTACACCTTC; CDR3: CASSLTEYGYTF
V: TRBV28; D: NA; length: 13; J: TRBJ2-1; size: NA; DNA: TGTGCCAGCAGTCCGCCCGGACTCAATGAGCAGTTCTTC; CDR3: CASSPPGLNEQFF
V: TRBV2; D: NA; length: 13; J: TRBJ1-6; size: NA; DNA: TGTGCCAGCAGTGCGGGGGGAGGTTCACCCCTCCACTTT; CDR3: CASSAGGGSPLHF
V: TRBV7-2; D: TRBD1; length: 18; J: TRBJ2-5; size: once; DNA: TGTGCCAGCAGCTTAGCATTCCCAGGAGTTGACAGGGGGGAGACCCAGTACTTC; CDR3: CASSLAFPGVDRGETQYF
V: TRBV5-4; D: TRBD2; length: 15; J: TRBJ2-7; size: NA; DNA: TGTGCCAGCAGCTTGGATAGCGGGGCCGCGTGGGAGCAGTACTTC; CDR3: CASSLDSGAAWEQYF
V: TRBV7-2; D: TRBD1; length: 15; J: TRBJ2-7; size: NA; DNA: TGTGCCAGCAGCTGGCCTACAGGGGTGTCATACGAGCAGTACTTC; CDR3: CASSWPTGVSYEQYF
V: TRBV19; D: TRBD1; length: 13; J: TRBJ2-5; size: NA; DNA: TGTGCCAGTAGTATGAGTGCCGGGACAGGGTATGACTTC; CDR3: CASSMSAGTGYDF
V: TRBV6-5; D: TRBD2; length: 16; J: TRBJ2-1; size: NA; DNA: TGTGCCAGCAGTTACTCGAGGCTAGCGGGAGGGAATGAGCAGTTCTTC; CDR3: CASSYSRLAGGNEQFF
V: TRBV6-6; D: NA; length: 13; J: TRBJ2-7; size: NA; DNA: TGTGCCAGCAAATCGGACAGTCCTCCGAGGCAGTACTTC; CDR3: CASKSDSPPRQYF
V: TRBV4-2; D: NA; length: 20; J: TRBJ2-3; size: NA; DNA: TGTGCCAGCAGCCAATCCCCGGGGACTATAGGGGGGGCTAGCACAGATACGCAGTATTTT; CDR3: CASSQSPGTIGGASTDTQYF
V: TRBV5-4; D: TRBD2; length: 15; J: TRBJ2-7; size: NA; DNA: TGTGCCAGCAGTAAAGCCAGCGGGAGGACCTACGAGCAGTACTTC; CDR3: CASSKASGRTYEQYF
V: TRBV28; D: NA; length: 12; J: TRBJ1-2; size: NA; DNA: TGTGCCAGCCTACCCGCCCGGGGTGGCTACACCTTC; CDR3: CASLPARGGYTF
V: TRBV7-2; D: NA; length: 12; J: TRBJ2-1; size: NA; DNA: TGTGCCAGCAGCCCTACAGGTACTGAGCAGTTCTTC; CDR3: CASSPTGTEQFF
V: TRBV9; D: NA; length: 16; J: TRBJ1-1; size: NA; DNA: TGTGCCAGCAGCGTAGGTGGGGCCAGCTTACTCACTGAAGCTTTCTTT; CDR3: CASSVGGASLLTEAFF
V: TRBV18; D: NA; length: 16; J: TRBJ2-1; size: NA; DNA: TGTGCCAGCTCACCACTCCGCCTAGGCGAAGGAAAGGAGCAGTTCTTC; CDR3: CASSPLRLGEGKEQFF
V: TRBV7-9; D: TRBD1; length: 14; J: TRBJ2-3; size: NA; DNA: TGTGCCAGCAGCTTACAGGGGGCAAAGGATACGCAGTATTTT; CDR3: CASSLQGAKDTQYF
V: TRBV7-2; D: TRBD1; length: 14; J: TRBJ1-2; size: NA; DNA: TGTGCCAGCAGCAGTTCCGGGACAGACTATGGCTACACCTTC; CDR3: CASSSSGTDYGYTF
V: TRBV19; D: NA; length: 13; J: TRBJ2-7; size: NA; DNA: TGTGCCAGTAGTATCAAAGCCTCCTACGAGCAGTACTTC; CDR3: CASSIKASYEQYF
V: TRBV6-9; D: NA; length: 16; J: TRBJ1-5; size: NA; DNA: TGTGCCAGCAGTTATTTTCACAGGGAATCGACTCAGCCCCAGCATTTT; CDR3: CASSYFHRESTQPQHF
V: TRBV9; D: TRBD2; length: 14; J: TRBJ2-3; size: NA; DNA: TGTGCCAGCAGCGCCCCTAGCGGCCCAGATACGCAGTATTTT; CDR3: CASSAPSGPDTQYF
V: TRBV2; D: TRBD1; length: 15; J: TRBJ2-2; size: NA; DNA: TGTGCCAGCAGATTGCGGACAGGGGACACCGGGGAGCTGTTTTTT; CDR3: CASRLRTGDTGELFF